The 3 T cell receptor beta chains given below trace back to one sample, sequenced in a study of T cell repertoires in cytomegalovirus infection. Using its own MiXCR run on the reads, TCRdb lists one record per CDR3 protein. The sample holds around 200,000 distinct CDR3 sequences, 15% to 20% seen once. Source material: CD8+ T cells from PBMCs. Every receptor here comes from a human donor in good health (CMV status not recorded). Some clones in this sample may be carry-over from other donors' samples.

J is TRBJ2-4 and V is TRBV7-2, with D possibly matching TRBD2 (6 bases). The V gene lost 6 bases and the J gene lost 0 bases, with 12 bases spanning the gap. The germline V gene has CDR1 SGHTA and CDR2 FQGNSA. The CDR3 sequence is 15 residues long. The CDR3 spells CASRFRDLAKNIQYF. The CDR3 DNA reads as TGTGCCAGCAGGTTCCGGGACTTAGCCAAAAACATTCAGTACTTC.

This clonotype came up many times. The CDR3 DNA reads TGTGCCAGCAGTTTCCTTGAGGGAAACTACGAGCAGTACTTC. The encoded protein is CASSFLEGNYEQYF. The V gene is TRBV6-2 or TRBV6-3, the J gene TRBJ2-7, with a weak D call TRBD2 (5 bases). The CDR3 has 14 residues. CDR1 and CDR2 (germline): MNHEY, SVGEGT. The V and J ends lost 4 bases and 3 bases respectively, with 13 bases between them.

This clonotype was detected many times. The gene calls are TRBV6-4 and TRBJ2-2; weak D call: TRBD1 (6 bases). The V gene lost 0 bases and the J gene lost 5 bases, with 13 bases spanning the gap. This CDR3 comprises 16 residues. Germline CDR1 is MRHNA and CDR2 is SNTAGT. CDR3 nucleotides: TGTGCCAGCAGTGACTCCGAACAGGGAGATACCGGGGAGCTGTTTTTT. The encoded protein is CASSDSEQGDTGELFF.